Listed below are T cell receptor beta chains from one sample, sequenced in a study of cytomegalovirus exposure and HLA in healthy donors. The assay was immunoSEQ multiplex PCR, and TCRdb's table has in-frame clones only and misses some. The sample has 150,000 to 200,000 clones; around three quarters are singletons. The sequenced sample consisted of PBMCs. The receptors derive from a woman between 45 and 65 years old in good health and CMV-seronegative. Each CDR3 is given with its conserved first and last residue. D genes are given only for firm matches. Clone size is shown for a subset of rows, as once, few, many or a class of expanded clone.

few	TRBJ2-1	TRBD1	TRBV11-2	CASSLHSDRGMEQFF	TGTGCCAGCAGCTTACACTCGGACAGGGGAATGGAGCAGTTCTTC
.	TRBJ2-7	.	TRBV2	CASSERNEQYF	TGTGCCAGCAGTGAGAGAAACGAACAGTACTTC
.	TRBJ1-6	TRBD1	TRBV5-1	CASSFGTGQKYSPLHF	TGCGCCAGCAGCTTCGGAACGGGACAGAAATATTCACCCCTCCACTTT
medium-sized	TRBJ1-1	TRBD1	TRBV14	CASSLESDRWRAFF	TGTGCCAGCAGCCTGGAATCGGACAGGTGGCGAGCTTTCTTT
.	TRBJ1-4	TRBD1	TRBV27	CASREGQTSNEKLFF	TGTGCCAGCAGGGAGGGACAGACCTCGAATGAAAAACTGTTTTTT
few	TRBJ2-7	TRBD2	TRBV7-2	CASSPSTSGRGEQYF	TGTGCCAGCAGCCCCTCGACTAGCGGGAGGGGTGAGCAGTACTTC
once	TRBJ2-3	TRBD2	TRBV14	CASRNSGGNTDTQYF	TGTGCCAGCAGAAATAGCGGGGGTAACACAGATACGCAGTATTTT
.	TRBJ1-2	.	TRBV28	CASSLWQGYGYTF	TGTGCCAGCAGTTTATGGCAGGGCTATGGCTACACCTTC
few	TRBJ1-5	.	TRBV19	CVSRAGSNQPQHF	TGTGTTTCAAGGGCAGGGAGCAATCAGCCCCAGCATTTT
.	TRBJ2-1	TRBD2	TRBV4-3	CASSQDVAGFYNEQFF	TGCGCCAGCAGCCAAGATGTAGCGGGATTCTACAATGAGCAGTTCTTC
.	TRBJ1-1	.	TRBV6-5	CASGSRMNTEAFF	TGTGCCAGCGGTTCTAGAATGAACACTGAAGCTTTCTTT
.	TRBJ2-2	.	TRBV9	CASSVHDTGELFF	TGTGCCAGCAGCGTCCATGACACCGGGGAGCTGTTTTTT
.	TRBJ1-5	.	TRBV27	CASSLQGLGNQPQHF	TGTGCCAGCAGTTTACAGGGGCTGGGCAATCAGCCCCAGCATTTT
.	TRBJ1-4	TRBD1	TRBV2	CASNQQGAGEKLFF	TGTGCCAGCAACCAACAGGGGGCTGGTGAAAAACTGTTTTTT
.	TRBJ1-1	.	TRBV29-1	CSVAPTGNTEAFF	TGCAGCGTAGCGCCGACAGGGAACACTGAAGCTTTCTTT
.	TRBJ1-1	TRBD1	TRBV9	CASSVVGTGRTEAFF	TGTGCCAGCAGCGTAGTCGGGACAGGGCGGACTGAAGCTTTCTTT
.	TRBJ2-7	.	TRBV4-2	CASSQIGPGGSEQYF	TGTGCCAGCAGCCAGATTGGCCCGGGTGGCTCCGAGCAGTACTTC
.	TRBJ2-7	TRBD1	TRBV18	CASSRDRDGEQYF	TGTGCCAGCTCACGCGACAGGGACGGCGAGCAGTACTTC
.	TRBJ1-6	.	TRBV19	CASSMPGENSPLHF	TGTGCCAGTAGTATGCCAGGGGAAAATTCACCCCTCCACTTT
.	TRBJ2-7	.	TRBV5-1	CASSLVPPSYEQYF	TGCGCCAGCAGCTTGGTTCCACCTTCCTACGAGCAGTACTTC
once	TRBJ2-1	TRBD1	TRBV7-2	CASSLDRGYNEQFF	TGTGCCAGCAGCTTAGACAGGGGCTACAATGAGCAGTTCTTC
.	TRBJ2-7	TRBD1	TRBV6-6	CASSFGQGGEQYF	TGTGCCAGCAGTTTTGGACAGGGGGGTGAGCAGTACTTC
.	TRBJ2-2	TRBD1	TRBV7-2	CASSKERVGQLNTGELFF	TGTGCCAGCAGCAAAGAGAGGGTGGGACAGCTAAACACCGGGGAGCTGTTTTTT
.	TRBJ2-5	.	TRBV18	CASSPGHLETQYF	TGTGCCAGCTCACCGGGACATTTGGAGACCCAGTACTTC
.	TRBJ2-2	.	TRBV25-1	CASSEYGLGGSGELFF	TGTGCCAGCAGTGAATATGGCCTTGGGGGGTCCGGGGAGCTGTTTTTT
.	TRBJ2-7	.	TRBV12-5	CASGLGNREGPGPYREQYF	TGTGCTAGTGGTTTGGGAAACAGGGAGGGACCCGGCCCCTACCGCGAGCAGTACTTC
few	TRBJ2-5	.	TRBV7-9	CSSSPTRTQETQYF	TGTTCCAGCAGCCCAACCCGGACACAAGAGACCCAGTACTTC
.	TRBJ1-2	.	TRBV14	CASSHPTGPGRDYGYTF	TGTGCCAGCAGCCACCCAACAGGCCCAGGGAGGGACTATGGCTACACCTTC
.	TRBJ1-2	TRBD1	TRBV28	CASSPGTGAEGYTF	TGTGCCAGCAGCCCCGGGACAGGGGCGGAAGGCTACACCTTC
.	TRBJ2-5	TRBD1	TRBV5-4	CASSFPGQGAQEQYF	TGTGCCAGCAGCTTCCCGGGACAGGGGGCTCAAGAGCAGTACTTC
.	TRBJ2-1	.	TRBV28	CASSPHSGVGNEQFF	TGTGCCAGCAGTCCCCACAGCGGTGTTGGCAATGAGCAGTTCTTC
.	TRBJ1-6	TRBD1	TRBV27	CASRSGTGNNSPLHF	TGTGCCAGCAGATCGGGGACAGGGAATAATTCACCCCTCCACTTT
.	TRBJ2-7	.	TRBV13	CASSSSTEQYF	TGTGCCAGCAGCTCCTCCACTGAGCAGTACTTC
.	TRBJ2-5	TRBD2	TRBV6-4	CASSPEGTSGRRTQYF	TGTGCCAGCAGCCCCGAGGGGACTAGCGGGAGGAGGACCCAGTACTTC
.	TRBJ2-3	TRBD2	TRBV6-1	CASSELAGNTDTQYF	TGTGCCAGCAGTGAACTAGCGGGAAACACAGATACGCAGTATTTT
.	TRBJ1-5	.	TRBV19	CASSTPYRANNQPQHF	TGTGCCAGTAGTACCCCGTACAGGGCAAACAATCAGCCCCAGCATTTT
.	TRBJ1-2	TRBD1	TRBV2	CASRGTGVFNGYTF	TGTGCCAGCAGGGGGACAGGGGTTTTTAATGGCTACACCTTC
.	TRBJ2-5	.	TRBV28	CASSIAGTQYF	TGTGCCAGCAGTATCGCGGGGACCCAGTACTTC
.	TRBJ2-1	TRBD2	TRBV7-9	CASRTSGNIDEQFF	TGTGCCAGCAGGACTAGCGGGAATATAGATGAGCAGTTCTTC
.	TRBJ2-7	.	TRBV6-1	CASTTGSYEQYF	TGTGCCAGCACGACAGGCTCCTACGAGCAGTACTTC
.	TRBJ1-1	TRBD1	TRBV28	CASSLQGALTEAFF	TGTGCCAGCAGCCTCCAGGGGGCGCTTACTGAAGCTTTCTTT
.	TRBJ2-5	TRBD1	TRBV7-7	CASSRQGGQETQYF	TGTGCTAGCAGCCGACAGGGGGGCCAAGAGACCCAGTACTTC
.	TRBJ2-3	TRBD2	TRBV5-1	CASSLTSGGAGDTQYF	TGCGCCAGCAGCCTGACTAGCGGGGGGGCCGGAGATACGCAGTATTTT